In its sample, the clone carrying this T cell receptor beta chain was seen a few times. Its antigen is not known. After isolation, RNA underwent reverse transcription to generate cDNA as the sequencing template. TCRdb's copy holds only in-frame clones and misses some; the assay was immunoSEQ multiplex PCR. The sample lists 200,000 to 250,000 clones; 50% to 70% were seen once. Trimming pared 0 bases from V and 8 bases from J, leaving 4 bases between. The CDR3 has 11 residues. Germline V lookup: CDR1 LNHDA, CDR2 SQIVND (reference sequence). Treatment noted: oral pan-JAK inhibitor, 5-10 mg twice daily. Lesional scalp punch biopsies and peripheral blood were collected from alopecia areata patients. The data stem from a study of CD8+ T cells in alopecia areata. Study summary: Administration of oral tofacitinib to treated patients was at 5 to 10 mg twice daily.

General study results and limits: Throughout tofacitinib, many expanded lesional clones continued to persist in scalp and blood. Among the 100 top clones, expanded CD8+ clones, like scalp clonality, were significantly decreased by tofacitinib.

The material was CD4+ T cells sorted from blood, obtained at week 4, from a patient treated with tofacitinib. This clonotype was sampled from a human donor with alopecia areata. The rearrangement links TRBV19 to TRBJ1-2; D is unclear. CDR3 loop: CASSIEGGYTF. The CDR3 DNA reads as TGTGCCAGTAGTATAGAAGGGGGCTACACCTTC.